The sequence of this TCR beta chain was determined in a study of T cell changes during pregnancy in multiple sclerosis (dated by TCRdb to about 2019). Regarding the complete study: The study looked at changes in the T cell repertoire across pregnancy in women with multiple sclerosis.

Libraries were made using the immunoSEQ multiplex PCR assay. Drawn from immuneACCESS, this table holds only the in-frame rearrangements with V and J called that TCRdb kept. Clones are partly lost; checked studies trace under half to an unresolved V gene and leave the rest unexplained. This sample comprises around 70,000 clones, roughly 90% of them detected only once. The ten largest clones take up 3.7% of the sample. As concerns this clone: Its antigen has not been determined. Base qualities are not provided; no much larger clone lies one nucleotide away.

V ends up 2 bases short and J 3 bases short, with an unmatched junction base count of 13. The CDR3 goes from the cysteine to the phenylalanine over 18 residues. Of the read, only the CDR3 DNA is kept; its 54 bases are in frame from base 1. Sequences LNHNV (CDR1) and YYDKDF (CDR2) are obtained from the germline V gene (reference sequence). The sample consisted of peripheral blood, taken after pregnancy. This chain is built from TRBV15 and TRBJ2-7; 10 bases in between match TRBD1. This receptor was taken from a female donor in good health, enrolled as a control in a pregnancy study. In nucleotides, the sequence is TGTGCCACCAGCAGATCGAAATCCGGGACAGGGGTTCACTACGAGCAGTACTTC. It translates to CATSRSKSGTGVHYEQYF.